The 14 T cell receptor beta chains listed next were all sequenced from one sample in a study of technical replicates of blood from several donors. Method: immunoSEQ multiplex PCR; TCRdb's copy keeps in-frame clones and lacks some. In the table there are around 100,000 clones, just under 95% of which are singletons. Source material: T cells isolated from PBMCs. The source of these receptors is a human donor in good health.

This clone was recorded once. V usage is TRBV28 and J usage is TRBJ1-3, with TRBD1 as a possible D gene (5 bases). Germline CDR1 and CDR2: MDHEN and SYDVKM. This CDR3 has 15 amino acids. The V gene lost 7 bases and the J gene lost 2 bases, with 15 bases spanning the gap. The CDR3 DNA is TGTGCCAGCATCTCCCTCCGGGGGGCTGGAAACACCATATATTTT. Protein product: CASISLRGAGNTIYF.

The chain recombines TRBV4-1 with TRBJ2-7; D remains ambiguous. CDR1 and CDR2 from the germline V gene are MGHRA and YSYEKL. CDR3 length: 14 residues. Trimming shortened V by 2 bases and J by 0 bases, and 8 bases separated the two germline ends. The CDR3 sequence: CASSQRHPSYEQYF. CDR3 sequence (DNA): TGCGCCAGCAGCCAAAGACACCCCTCCTACGAGCAGTACTTC.

This chain links TRBV4-2 with TRBJ1-1; 9 nucleotides line up with TRBD1. This CDR3 is 16 amino acids long. V lost 0 bases, J lost 4 bases, and 6 bases stayed unmatched. The germline CDR1 and CDR2 sequences are LGHNA and YNFKEQ. CDR3 coding DNA: TGTGCCAGCAGCCAAGATGGGACAGGGAGGAGCACTGAAGCTTTCTTT. Translated, it gives CASSQDGTGRSTEAFF.

The table lists this clone with a count of one. The CDR3 sequence: CASSLGGSVEAFF. In DNA, the CDR3 is TGTGCCAGCAGCTTAGGTGGGAGCGTGGAAGCTTTCTTT. The chain is built from TRBV7-2 and TRBJ1-1; D is uncertain. Trimming took 1 base from V and 8 from J, leaving 11 bases between them. There are 13 residues in the CDR3. The germline gives CDR1 SGHTA, CDR2 FQGNSA. The whole variable domain, filled in from reference TRBV7-2 and TRBJ1-1, reads GAGVSQSPSNKVTEKGKDVELRCDPISGHTALYWYRQSLGQGLEFLIYFQGNSAPDKSGLPSDRFSAERTGGSVSTLTIQRTQQEDSAVYLCASSLGGSVEAFFGQGTRLTVV.

A word on this clone: Relative to the germline gene, one junction end is altered; a read error may explain this. V usage is TRBV6-6 and J usage is TRBJ1-1, with a tentative D call TRBD1 (6 bases). The CDR3 totals 14 residues. CDR1 MNHNY and CDR2 SVGAGI come from the germline V gene (reference sequence). CDR3 sequence (DNA): TGTGCCAGCAGGTTCCGGACAGCCAACACTGGAGCTTTCTTT. It encodes CASRFRTANTGAFF.

V usage is TRBV19 and J usage is TRBJ2-1, with no clear D. CDR1 is LNHDA, CDR2 SQIVND, per germline (reference sequence). The V gene lost 6 bases and the J gene lost 5 bases, with 14 bases spanning the gap. The CDR3 contains 14 residues. The CDR3 is CASSLVFGDNEQFF. The CDR3 coding sequence is TGTGCCAGTAGCCTCGTTTTTGGAGACAATGAGCAGTTCTTC. The full variable domain, in which reference TRBV19 and TRBJ2-1 provide the parts outside the CDR3, is DGGITQSPKYLFRKEGQNVTLSCEQNLNHDAMYWYRQDPGQGLRLIYYSQIVNDFQKGDIAEGYSVSREKKESFPLTVTSAQKNPTAFYLCASSLVFGDNEQFFGPGTRLTVL.

The rearrangement links TRBV4-1 to TRBJ2-3; D ambiguous. V was cut by 1 base and J by 0 bases, with 8 bases left in between. The CDR3 length is 15 residues. CDR1 is MGHRA, CDR2 YSYEKL, per germline. The CDR3 loop reads CASSQGPYSTDTQYF. CDR3 DNA sequence: TGCGCCAGCAGCCAAGGTCCTTATAGCACAGATACGCAGTATTTT.

The chain combines TRBV4-1 with TRBJ1-3; D gene uncertain. The length of the CDR3 is 15 residues. Germline CDR1 is MGHRA and CDR2 is YSYEKL. V lost 0 bases to trimming and J lost 0 bases, with 6 bases between them. The chain's CDR3 is CASSQDSPSGNTIYF. In DNA form, the CDR3 reads TGCGCCAGCAGCCAAGATAGCCCCTCTGGAAACACCATATATTTT.

The CDR3 DNA reads TGTGCCAGCAGCGTGGGTCATGGAGATGAAGCTTTCTTT. This sequence encodes CASSVGHGDEAFF. This chain joins TRBV9 and TRBJ1-1, with no clear D. Deletions cut 2 bases from V and 7 bases from J, with 12 bases between. The length of the CDR3 is 13 residues. Germline CDR1 SGDLS, CDR2 YYNGEE.

V and J are TRBV6-5 and TRBJ1-2, with D possibly matching TRBD1 (5 bases). The CDR3 covers 14 residues. Germline lookup yields CDR1 MNHEY and CDR2 SVGAGI. V dropped 2 bases and J dropped 5 bases, with 12 bases sitting between them. CDR3 bases: TGTGCCAGCAGTTACGGCCCAGGGTATTATGGCTACACCTTC. It codes for CASSYGPGYYGYTF.

The chain is built from TRBV9 and TRBJ1-3, with D hard to call. Trimming removed 4 bases at V and 0 bases at J, with 11 bases between. Germline V gives CDR1 SGDLS, CDR2 YYNGEE. The length of the CDR3 is 15 residues. CDR3 region: CASSPGHTSGNTIYF. CDR3 DNA: TGTGCCAGCAGCCCAGGTCACACCTCTGGAAACACCATATATTTT.

The chain employs TRBV9 and TRBJ2-3; 8 bases are shared with TRBD2. V gave up 2 bases and J gave up 5 bases; unmatched junction bases: 7. CDR3 length: 15 residues. The germline V gene has CDR1 SGDLS and CDR2 YYNGEE. The CDR3 DNA reads TGTGCCAGCAGCGTGTCCTCGGGAGGGGGAGATACGCAGTATTTT. It codes for CASSVSSGGGDTQYF.

The V gene is TRBV7-2, the J gene TRBJ2-7; D perhaps matches TRBD1 (6 bases). Germline lookup yields CDR1 SGHTA and CDR2 FQGNSA. V was shortened by 6 bases and J by 0 bases, with 18 bases between the two germline ends. This CDR3 spans 16 amino acids. The CDR3 protein is CASSRRTASLSYEQYF. The CDR3 DNA is TGTGCCAGCAGTCGCCGGACAGCCAGCCTCTCCTACGAGCAGTACTTC. The full variable domain, in which reference TRBV7-2 and TRBJ2-7 provide the parts outside the CDR3, is GAGVSQSPSNKVTEKGKDVELRCDPISGHTALYWYRQSLGQGLEFLIYFQGNSAPDKSGLPSDRFSAERTGGSVSTLTIQRTQQEDSAVYLCASSRRTASLSYEQYFGPGTRLTVT.

The V gene is TRBV6-6, the J gene TRBJ2-5; 9 nucleotides agree with TRBD1. CDR3 length: 14 amino acids. The V segment lost 5 bases and the J segment 5 bases; nucleotides outside the gene matches: 6. Germline V lookup: CDR1 MNHNY, CDR2 SVGAGI (reference sequence). The CDR3 nucleotides read TGTGCCAGCAGTACTACAGGGGGCTGGGAGACCCAGTACTTC. Its protein product is CASSTTGGWETQYF.